This TCR beta chain was sequenced during a study of T cell responses to AZD1222 COVID-19 vaccine. Study-wide results and limits: CD4 TCRs linked to vaccination spanned spike, dominating at 160-218 and 743-854. Nearly half of spike-specific TCRs reportedly go after variant regions that carry no mutations. Mostly white British, mostly female donors; authors suggested clonal diversity may be underestimated.

This table comes from immunoSEQ multiplex PCR, and its TCRdb copy is limited to in-frame clones, with some not included. The sample carries 55,000 to 75,000 clones, 70% to 90% recorded once. V was trimmed by 4 bases and J by 9 bases, leaving 23 bases between them. Per germline, CDR1 SGHDN and CDR2 FVKESK. This CDR3 region has 16 residues. Worth noting for this clone: Its antigen is unidentified.

The J gene is TRBJ2-3, the V gene TRBV14; a possible D gene is TRBD2 (6 bases). Specimen: peripheral blood, collected on day 0 of AZD1222 vaccination. The TCR originated in an adult in good health. As DNA, the CDR3 is TGTGCCAGCAGCCCCCGCGGGACGATCCCGGGTGACACGCAGTATTTT. It is translated as CASSPRGTIPGDTQYF. Combining the CDR3 with reference TRBV14 and TRBJ2-3 gives the whole variable domain EAGVTQFPSHSVIEKGQTVTLRCDPISGHDNLYWYRRVMGKEIKFLLHFVKESKQDESGMPNNRFLAERTGGTYSTLKVQPAELEDSGVYFCASSPRGTIPGDTQYFGPGTRLTVL.